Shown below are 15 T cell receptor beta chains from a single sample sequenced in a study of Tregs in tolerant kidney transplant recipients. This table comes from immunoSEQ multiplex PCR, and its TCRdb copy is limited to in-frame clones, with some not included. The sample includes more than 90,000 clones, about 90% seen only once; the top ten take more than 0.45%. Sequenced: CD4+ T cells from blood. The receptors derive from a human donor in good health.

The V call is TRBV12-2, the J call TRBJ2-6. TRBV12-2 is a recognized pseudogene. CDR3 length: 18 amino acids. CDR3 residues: CASRSGISTQSRANVLTF. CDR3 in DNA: TGTGCAAGTCGCAGTGGAATCTCCACACAAAGTCGGGCCAACGTCCTGACTTTC.

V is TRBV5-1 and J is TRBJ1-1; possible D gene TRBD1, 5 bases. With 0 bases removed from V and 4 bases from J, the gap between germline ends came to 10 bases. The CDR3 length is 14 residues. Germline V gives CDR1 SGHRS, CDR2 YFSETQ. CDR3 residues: CASSLGDGSTEAFF. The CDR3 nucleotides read TGCGCCAGCAGCTTGGGGGACGGTAGCACTGAAGCTTTCTTT.

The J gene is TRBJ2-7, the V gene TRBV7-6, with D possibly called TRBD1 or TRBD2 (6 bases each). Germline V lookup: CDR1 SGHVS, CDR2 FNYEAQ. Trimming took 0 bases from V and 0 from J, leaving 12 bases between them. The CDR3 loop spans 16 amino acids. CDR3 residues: CASSLAGGASSYEQYF. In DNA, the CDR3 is TGTGCCAGCAGCTTAGCCGGGGGCGCTAGCTCCTACGAGCAGTACTTC. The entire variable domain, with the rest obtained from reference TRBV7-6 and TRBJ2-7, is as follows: GAGVSQSPRYKVTKRGQDVALRCDPISGHVSLYWYRQALGQGPEFLTYFNYEAQQDKSGLPNDRFSAERPEGSISTLTIQRTEQRDSAMYRCASSLAGGASSYEQYFGPGTRLTVT.

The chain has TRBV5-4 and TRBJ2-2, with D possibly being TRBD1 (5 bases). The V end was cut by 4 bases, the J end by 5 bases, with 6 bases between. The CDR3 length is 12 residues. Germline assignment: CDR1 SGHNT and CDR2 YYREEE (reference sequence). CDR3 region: CASSGATGELFF. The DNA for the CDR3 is TGTGCCAGCAGCGGGGCGACCGGGGAGCTGTTTTTT. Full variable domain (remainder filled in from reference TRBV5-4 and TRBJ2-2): ETGVTQSPTHLIKTRGQQVTLRCSSQSGHNTVSWYQQALGQGPQFIFQYYREEENGRGNFPPRFSGLQFPNYSSELNVNALELDDSALYLCASSGATGELFFGEGSRLTVL.

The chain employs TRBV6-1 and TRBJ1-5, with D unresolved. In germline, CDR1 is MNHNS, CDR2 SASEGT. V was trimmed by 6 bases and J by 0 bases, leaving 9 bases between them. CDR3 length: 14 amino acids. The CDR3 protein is CASRGEHSNQPQHF. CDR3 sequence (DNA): TGTGCCAGCAGGGGAGAGCATAGCAATCAGCCCCAGCATTTT.

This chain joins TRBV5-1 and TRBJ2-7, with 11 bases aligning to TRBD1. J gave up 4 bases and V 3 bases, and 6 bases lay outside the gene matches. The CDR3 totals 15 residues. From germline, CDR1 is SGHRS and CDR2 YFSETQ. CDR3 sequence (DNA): TGCGCCAGCAGCTGGCGGACAGGGGGCTCGTACGAGCAGTACTTC. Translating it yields CASSWRTGGSYEQYF.

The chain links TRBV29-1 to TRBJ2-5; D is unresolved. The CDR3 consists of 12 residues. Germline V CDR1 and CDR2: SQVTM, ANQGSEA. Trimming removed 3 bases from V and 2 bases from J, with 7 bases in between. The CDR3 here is CSVEAIQETQYF. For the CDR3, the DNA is TGCAGCGTTGAGGCGATTCAAGAGACCCAGTACTTC.

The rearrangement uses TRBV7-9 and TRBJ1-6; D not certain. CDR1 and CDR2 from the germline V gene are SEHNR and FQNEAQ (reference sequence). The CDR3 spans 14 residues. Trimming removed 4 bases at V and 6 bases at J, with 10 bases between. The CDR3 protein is CASSSDGANSPLHF. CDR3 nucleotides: TGTGCCAGCAGCTCGGACGGTGCTAATTCACCCCTCCACTTT.

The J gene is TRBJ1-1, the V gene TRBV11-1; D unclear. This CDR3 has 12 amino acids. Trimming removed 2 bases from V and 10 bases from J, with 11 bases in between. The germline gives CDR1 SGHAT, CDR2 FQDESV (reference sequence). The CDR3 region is CASSLRSGGAFF. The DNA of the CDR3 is TGTGCCAGCAGCTTACGGTCAGGCGGAGCTTTCTTT.

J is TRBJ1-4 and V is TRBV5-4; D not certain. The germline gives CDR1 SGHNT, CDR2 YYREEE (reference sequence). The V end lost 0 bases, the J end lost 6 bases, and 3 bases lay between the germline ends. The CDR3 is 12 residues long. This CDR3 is CASSLGHEKLFF. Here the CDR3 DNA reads TGTGCCAGCAGCTTGGGGCATGAAAAACTGTTTTTT.

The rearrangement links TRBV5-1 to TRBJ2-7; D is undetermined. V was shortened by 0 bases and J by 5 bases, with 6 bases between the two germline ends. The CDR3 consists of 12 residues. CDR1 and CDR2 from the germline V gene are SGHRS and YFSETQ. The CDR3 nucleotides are TGCGCCAGCAGCTTGGGCAGAAACGAGCAGTACTTC. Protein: CASSLGRNEQYF.

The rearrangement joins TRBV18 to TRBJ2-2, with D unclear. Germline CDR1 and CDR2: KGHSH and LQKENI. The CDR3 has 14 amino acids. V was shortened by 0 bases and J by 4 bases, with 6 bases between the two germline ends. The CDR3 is CASSPPKSTGELFF. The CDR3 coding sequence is TGTGCCAGCTCACCACCGAAGAGCACCGGGGAGCTGTTTTTT. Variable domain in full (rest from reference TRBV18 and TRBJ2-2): NAGVMQNPRHLVRRRGQEARLRCSPMKGHSHVYWYRQLPEEGLKFMVYLQKENIIDESGMPKERFSAEFPKEGPSILRIQQVVRGDSAAYFCASSPPKSTGELFFGEGSRLTVL.

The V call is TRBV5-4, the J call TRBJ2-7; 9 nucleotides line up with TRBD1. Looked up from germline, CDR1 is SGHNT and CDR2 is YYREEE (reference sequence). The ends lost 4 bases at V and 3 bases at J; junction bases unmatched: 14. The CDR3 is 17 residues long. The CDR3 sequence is CASSQPRTGQGHYEQYF. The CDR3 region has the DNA TGTGCCAGCAGCCAACCACGGACGGGACAGGGTCACTACGAGCAGTACTTC. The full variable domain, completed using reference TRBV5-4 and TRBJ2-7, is ETGVTQSPTHLIKTRGQQVTLRCSSQSGHNTVSWYQQALGQGPQFIFQYYREEENGRGNFPPRFSGLQFPNYSSELNVNALELDDSALYLCASSQPRTGQGHYEQYFGPGTRLTVT.

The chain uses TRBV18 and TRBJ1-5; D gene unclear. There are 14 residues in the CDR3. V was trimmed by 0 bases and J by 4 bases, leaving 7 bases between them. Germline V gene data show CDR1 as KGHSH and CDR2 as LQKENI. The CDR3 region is CASSPPSGNQPQHF. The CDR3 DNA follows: TGTGCCAGCTCACCACCGTCCGGTAATCAGCCCCAGCATTTT.

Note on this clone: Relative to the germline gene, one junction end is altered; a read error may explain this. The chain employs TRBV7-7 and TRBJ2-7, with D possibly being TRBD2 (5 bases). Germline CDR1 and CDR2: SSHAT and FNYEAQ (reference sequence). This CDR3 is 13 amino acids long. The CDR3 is CASSPGEWGEQYF. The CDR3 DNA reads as TGTGCTAGCAGCCCCGGGGAGTGGGGCGAGCAGTACTTC.